This is a list of T cell receptor beta chains from one sample in a study of T cell clones after liver transplantation. Sequencing used immunoSEQ multiplex PCR; TCRdb keeps in-frame clones, though not all of them. The top ten hold approximately 3% of the sample, which has 95,000 to 110,000 clones, around 84% seen once. Here the sequenced sample was CD4+ T cells from blood, taken approximately 4 years after liver transplant. Receptor source: a human patient who received a liver transplant. A subset of T cells may come from the graft donor. The CDR3 runs from the conserved cysteine through the conserved F or W. Fields, in order: D gene, clone size, V gene, J gene, CDR3 length, CDR3 DNA, CDR3 protein. D genes are given only for firm matches. Expanded clones get a size class; other rows say once, few or many, or leave the size out.

TRBD1	NA	TRBV5-8	TRBJ2-2	15	TGTGCCAGCAGAAACCGGGACAGGGTCCCCGGGGAGCTGTTTTTT	CASRNRDRVPGELFF
TRBD2	few	TRBV7-8	TRBJ2-1	17	TGTGCCAGCAGCTCCCCGGGACTAGCGGTATCCTACAATGAGCAGTTCTTC	CASSSPGLAVSYNEQFF
TRBD1	few	TRBV5-1	TRBJ1-4	16	TGCGCCAGCAGCCCAGGACAGGCTGCAACTAATGAAAAACTGTTTTTT	CASSPGQAATNEKLFF
TRBD1	NA	TRBV28	TRBJ2-7	15	TGTGCCAGCAGTAAACGTGACAGGGCTCGCTACGAGCAGTACTTC	CASSKRDRARYEQYF
TRBD2	NA	TRBV27	TRBJ2-7	16	TGTGCCAGTAGTTGGAAGCGGGAGTCATCCCCCTACGAGCAGTACTTC	CASSWKRESSPYEQYF
NA	NA	TRBV6-1	TRBJ1-2	13	TGTGCCAGCCAACTTATGGCCTCTTATGGCTACACCTTC	CASQLMASYGYTF
NA	few	TRBV5-1	TRBJ2-5	14	TGCGCCAGCGCGCCGGGGGCGGAGCAAGAGACCCAGTACTTC	CASAPGAEQETQYF
NA	few	TRBV2	TRBJ1-3	13	TGTGCCAGCAGTAGTTTCTCTGGAAACACCATATATTTT	CASSSFSGNTIYF
NA	NA	TRBV15	TRBJ2-6	13	TGTGCCACCCCCACCGCCATGCCCGACGTCCTGACTTTC	CATPTAMPDVLTF
TRBD1	NA	TRBV9	TRBJ1-4	15	TGTGCCAGCAGCGCTTTAACGGACAGGGGAGAAAAACTGTTTTTT	CASSALTDRGEKLFF
NA	NA	TRBV7-2	TRBJ2-7	12	TGTGCCAGCAGCTTAGGGACCTACGAGCAGTACTTC	CASSLGTYEQYF
TRBD2	NA	TRBV5-1	TRBJ2-3	18	TGCGCCAGCAGCAGGGTGGCTAGCGGGAGCCCTAGCACAGATACGCAGTATTTT	CASSRVASGSPSTDTQYF
TRBD2	NA	TRBV10-1	TRBJ2-3	15	TGCGCCAGCAGTGAGGGACTAGCGGGGGGGAATACGCAGTATTTT	CASSEGLAGGNTQYF